This entry lists 6 T cell receptor beta chains sequenced from one sample in a study of T cell responses to AZD1222 COVID-19 vaccine. Sequenced by immunoSEQ multiplex PCR; TCRdb stores in-frame clones only, minus some. The data show about 150,000 clones, with approximately 93% seen just once and around 5% held by the top ten. The specimen was peripheral blood, collected on day 0 of AZD1222 vaccination. Receptor source: an adult in good health.

The chain employs TRBV2 and TRBJ2-1; D not certain. The CDR3 loop spans 15 amino acids. The V and J ends lost 6 bases and 0 bases respectively, with 12 bases between them. Germline assignment: CDR1 SNHLY and CDR2 FYNNEI. DNA of the CDR3: TGTGCCAGCAGGAAGGGCCTGAGCTCCTACAATGAGCAGTTCTTC. Its translation is CASRKGLSSYNEQFF.

This rearrangement joins TRBV29-1 to TRBJ2-1, with D possibly matching TRBD2 (5 bases). Trimming pared 7 bases from V and 0 bases from J, leaving 13 bases between. The CDR3 loop spans 14 amino acids. Germline V lookup: CDR1 SQVTM, CDR2 ANQGSEA. CDR3 in DNA: TGCAGCGCATCACTAGACCTCTCCTACAATGAGCAGTTCTTC. It encodes CSASLDLSYNEQFF.

The V and J genes are TRBV12-3 or TRBV12-4 and TRBJ2-1; 7 positions match TRBD2. This CDR3 is built from 13 residues. J gave up 7 bases and V 3 bases, and 3 bases lay outside the gene matches. In DNA form, the CDR3 reads TGTGCCAGCAGTTTTTCTAGCGGTAATGAGCAGTTCTTC. Encoded protein: CASSFSSGNEQFF.

CDR3 bases: TGTGCCAGCAGCTTAGGCGGACCCTACTATGGCTACACCTTC. Its translation: CASSLGGPYYGYTF. This chain joins TRBV7-8 and TRBJ1-2; D not certain. The CDR3 totals 14 residues. From germline, CDR1 is SGHVS and CDR2 FQNEAQ. With 1 base removed from V and 3 bases from J, the gap between germline ends came to 9 bases.

This chain connects TRBV6-5 to TRBJ1-1; D is ambiguous. CDR1 is MNHEY, CDR2 SVGAGI, per germline. The CDR3 runs 13 residues. Trimming stripped 1 base from V and 0 bases from J, with 3 bases between. The CDR3 nucleotides read TGTGCCAGCAGTTACTACATGAACACTGAAGCTTTCTTT. This translates into CASSYYMNTEAFF.

The rearrangement uses TRBV30 and TRBJ1-4; 9 bases are a match to TRBD1. There are 16 residues in the CDR3. The junction had 11 bases not matched to a gene; V was cut back by 1 base and J by 8 bases. The germline V gene encodes CDR1 GTSNPN and CDR2 SVGIG (reference sequence). The CDR3 is CAWSGSSQGAQEKLFF. The DNA for the CDR3 is TGTGCCTGGAGTGGGTCATCACAGGGGGCGCAGGAAAAACTGTTTTTT.